This T cell receptor (beta chain) was documented in a study of blood T cells in healthy people across ages. Donors ranged from about 6 to 90 years old and were healthy Caucasians in Russia. The authors ran a second PCR of roughly 6 to 12 cycles using a sample-barcoded 5' primer and a J-beta primer mix. Via MiXCR, TCRdb re-called the 5' RACE reads, giving one row per CDR3 protein. The table includes approximately 800,000 distinct CDR3 sequences, just over 55% detected once. A few counts support this clonotype. Germline V gene data show CDR1 as SGHTA and CDR2 as FQGNSA. The ends lost 2 bases at V and 2 bases at J; junction bases unmatched: 8. The CDR3 is 16 amino acids.

The chain uses TRBV7-2 and TRBJ1-2, with 7 positions matching TRBD1. Sequenced input: blood. This TCR was recovered from a middle-aged man in good health. CDR3 protein: CASSLHPRDSNYGYTF. The CDR3 DNA reads as TGTGCCAGCAGCTTACATCCGCGGGACAGCAACTATGGCTACACCTTC.